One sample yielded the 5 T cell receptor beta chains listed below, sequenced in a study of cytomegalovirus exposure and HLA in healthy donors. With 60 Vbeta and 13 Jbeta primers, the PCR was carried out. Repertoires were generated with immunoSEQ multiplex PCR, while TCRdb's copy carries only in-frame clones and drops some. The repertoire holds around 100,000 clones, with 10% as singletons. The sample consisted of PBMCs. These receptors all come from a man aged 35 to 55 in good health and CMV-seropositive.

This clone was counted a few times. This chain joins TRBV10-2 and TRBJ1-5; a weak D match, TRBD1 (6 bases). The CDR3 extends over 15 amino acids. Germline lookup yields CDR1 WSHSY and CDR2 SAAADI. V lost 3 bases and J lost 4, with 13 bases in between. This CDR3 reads CASSDSGGLNQPQHF. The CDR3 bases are TGCGCCAGCAGTGACTCGGGGGGGCTTAATCAGCCCCAGCATTTT.

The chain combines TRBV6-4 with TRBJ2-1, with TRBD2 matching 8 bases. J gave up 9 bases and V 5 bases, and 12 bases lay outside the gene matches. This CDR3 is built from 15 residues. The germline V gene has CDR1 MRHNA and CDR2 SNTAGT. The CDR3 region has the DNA TGTGCCAGCAGTAGTAAACGGGAGGGGAAGGCTGAGCAGTTCTTC. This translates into CASSSKREGKAEQFF.

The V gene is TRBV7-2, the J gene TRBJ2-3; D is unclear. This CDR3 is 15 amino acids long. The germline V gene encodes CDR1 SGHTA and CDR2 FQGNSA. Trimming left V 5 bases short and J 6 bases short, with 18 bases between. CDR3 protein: CASSLSQPGVDTQYF. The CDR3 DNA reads TGTGCCAGCAGCCTAAGTCAGCCCGGAGTGGATACGCAGTATTTT.

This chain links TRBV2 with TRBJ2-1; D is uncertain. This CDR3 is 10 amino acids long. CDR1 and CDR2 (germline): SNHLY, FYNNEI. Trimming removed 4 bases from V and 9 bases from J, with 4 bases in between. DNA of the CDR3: TGTGCCAGCAGTGTCTTTGAGCAGTTCTTC. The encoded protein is CASSVFEQFF.

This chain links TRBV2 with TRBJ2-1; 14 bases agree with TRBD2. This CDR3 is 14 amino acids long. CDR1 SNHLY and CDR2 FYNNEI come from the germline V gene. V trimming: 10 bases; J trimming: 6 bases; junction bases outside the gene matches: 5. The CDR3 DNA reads TGTGCCACCGGACTAGCGGGAGGCTCCAATGAGCAGTTCTTC. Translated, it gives CATGLAGGSNEQFF.